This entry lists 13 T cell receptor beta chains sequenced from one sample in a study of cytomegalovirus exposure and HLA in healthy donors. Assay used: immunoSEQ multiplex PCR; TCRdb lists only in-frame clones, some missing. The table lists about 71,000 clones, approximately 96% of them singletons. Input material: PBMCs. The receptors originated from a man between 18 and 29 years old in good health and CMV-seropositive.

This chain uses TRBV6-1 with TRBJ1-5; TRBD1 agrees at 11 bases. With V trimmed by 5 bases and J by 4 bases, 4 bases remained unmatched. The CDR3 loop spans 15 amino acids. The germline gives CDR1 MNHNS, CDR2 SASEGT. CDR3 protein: CASSMDRGRNQPQHF. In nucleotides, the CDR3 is TGTGCCAGCAGTATGGACAGGGGGCGGAATCAGCCCCAGCATTTT.

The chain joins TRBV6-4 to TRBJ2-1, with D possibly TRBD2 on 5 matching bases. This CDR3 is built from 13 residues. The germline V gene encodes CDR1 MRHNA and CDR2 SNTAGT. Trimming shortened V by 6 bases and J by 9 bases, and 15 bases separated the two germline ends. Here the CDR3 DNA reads TGTGCCAGCAGCCCGGGGAGCTCTCTTGAGCAGTTCTTC. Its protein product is CASSPGSSLEQFF.

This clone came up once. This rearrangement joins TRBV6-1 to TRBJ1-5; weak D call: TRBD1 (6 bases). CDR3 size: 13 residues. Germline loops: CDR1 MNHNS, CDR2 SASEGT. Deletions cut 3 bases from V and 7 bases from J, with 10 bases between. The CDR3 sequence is CASSDGGAQPQHF. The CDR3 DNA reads TGTGCCAGCAGTGATGGGGGGGCGCAGCCCCAGCATTTT.

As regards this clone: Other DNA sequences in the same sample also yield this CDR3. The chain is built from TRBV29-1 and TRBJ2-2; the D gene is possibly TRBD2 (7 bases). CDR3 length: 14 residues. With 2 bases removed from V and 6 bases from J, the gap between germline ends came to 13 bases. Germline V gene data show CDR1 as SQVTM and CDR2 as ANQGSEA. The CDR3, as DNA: TGCAGCGTTGAAACGAGGGGGGGCCCCGGGGAGCTGTTTTTT. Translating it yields CSVETRGGPGELFF.

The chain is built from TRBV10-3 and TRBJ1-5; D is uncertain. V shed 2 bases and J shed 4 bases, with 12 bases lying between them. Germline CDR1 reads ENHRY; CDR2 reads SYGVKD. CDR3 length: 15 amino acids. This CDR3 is CAISEVEGGNQPQHF. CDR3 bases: TGTGCCATCAGTGAGGTGGAGGGTGGGAATCAGCCCCAGCATTTT.

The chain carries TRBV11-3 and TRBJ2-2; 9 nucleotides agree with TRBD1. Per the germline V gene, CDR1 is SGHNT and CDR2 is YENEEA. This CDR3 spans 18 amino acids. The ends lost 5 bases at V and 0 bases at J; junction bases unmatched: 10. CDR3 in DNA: TGTGCCAGCAGCCAGACGACAGGGGGAATCGCGAACACCGGGGAGCTGTTTTTT. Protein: CASSQTTGGIANTGELFF.

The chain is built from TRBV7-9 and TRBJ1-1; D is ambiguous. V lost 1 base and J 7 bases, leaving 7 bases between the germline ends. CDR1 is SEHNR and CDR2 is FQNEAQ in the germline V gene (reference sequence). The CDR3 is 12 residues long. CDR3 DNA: TGTGCCAGCAGCTTAGAATCAGGTGAAGCTTTCTTT. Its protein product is CASSLESGEAFF.

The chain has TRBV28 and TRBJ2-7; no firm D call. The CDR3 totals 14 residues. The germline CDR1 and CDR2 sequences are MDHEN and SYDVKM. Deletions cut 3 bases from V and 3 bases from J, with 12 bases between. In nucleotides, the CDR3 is TGTGCCAGCAGTTTGGTGGATAGGAGCTACGAGCAGTACTTC. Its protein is CASSLVDRSYEQYF.

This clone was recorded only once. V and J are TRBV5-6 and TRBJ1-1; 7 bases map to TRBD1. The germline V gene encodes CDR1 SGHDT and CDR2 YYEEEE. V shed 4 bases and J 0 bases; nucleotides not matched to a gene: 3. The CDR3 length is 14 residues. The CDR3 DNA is TGTGCCAGCAGCAGGAGGGGGCTGAACACTGAAGCTTTCTTT. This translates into CASSRRGLNTEAFF.

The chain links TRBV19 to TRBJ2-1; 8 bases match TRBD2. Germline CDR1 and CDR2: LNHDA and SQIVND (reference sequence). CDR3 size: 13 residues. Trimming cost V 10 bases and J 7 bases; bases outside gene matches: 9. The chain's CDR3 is CATLGLAGNEQFF. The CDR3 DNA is TGTGCCACCCTAGGACTAGCAGGTAATGAGCAGTTCTTC.

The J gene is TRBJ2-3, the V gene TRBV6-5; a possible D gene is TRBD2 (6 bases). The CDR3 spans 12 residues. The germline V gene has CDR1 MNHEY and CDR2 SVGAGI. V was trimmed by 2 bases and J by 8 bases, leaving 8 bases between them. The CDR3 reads CASSYARGTQYF. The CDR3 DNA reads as TGTGCCAGCAGTTACGCGCGGGGTACGCAGTATTTT.

The CDR3 DNA reads TGCGCCTCAAGTATGGCAGCGGGGGGGGAAATTAGCACAGATACGCAGTATTTT. It is translated as CASSMAAGGEISTDTQYF. V and J are TRBV5-1 and TRBJ2-3, with 10 bases that match TRBD2. The CDR3 sequence is 18 residues long. Germline-derived CDR1 and CDR2 are SGHRS and YFSETQ. J gave up 0 bases and V 10 bases, and 17 bases lay outside the gene matches.

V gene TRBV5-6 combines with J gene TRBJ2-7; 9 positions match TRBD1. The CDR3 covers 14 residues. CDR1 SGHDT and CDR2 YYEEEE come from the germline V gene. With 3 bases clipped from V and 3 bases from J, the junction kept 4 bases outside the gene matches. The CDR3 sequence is CASSSRDRVYEQYF. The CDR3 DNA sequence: TGTGCCAGCAGCTCCCGGGACAGGGTCTACGAGCAGTACTTC.